This note documents a single T cell receptor beta chain sequence. Its antigen is unidentified. This entry belongs to a study of shared clonotypes between healthy human individuals. For the study at large: The cohort comprised a couple of women and a few men. Their ages spanned 18 to 49 years.

Trimming cost V 2 bases and J 5 bases, with 6 bases left between them. Per the germline V gene, CDR1 is DFQATT and CDR2 is SNEGSKA (reference sequence). The CDR3 sequence is 11 residues long. In the sorted-subset replicate PCRs, 200 ng DNA, around 30,000 T cell genomes, was used. Only in-frame clones appear in the TCRdb table, and some are missing; sequencing was by immunoSEQ multiplex PCR. The sample has about 960,000 clones, around 80% seen once. CD4+ cells underwent separation, giving CD45RA+ naive and CD45RA-negative memory subsets. Study-level points and caveats: Richness estimates generally favored naive over memory subsets.

The specimen sequenced was memory CD4+ T cells sorted from blood. Subset reported: CD45RA-negative fraction. The rearrangement joins TRBV20-1 to TRBJ2-5, with D uncertain. The receptor comes from a man in his late teens or twenties in good health. The CDR3 spells CSARTIETQYF. CDR3 in DNA: TGCAGTGCTAGAACCATTGAGACCCAGTACTTC.